This T cell receptor beta chain was observed in a study of cytomegalovirus exposure and HLA in healthy donors. Assay used: immunoSEQ multiplex PCR; TCRdb lists only in-frame clones, some missing. Of hundreds of thousands of clones in the sample, around 78% were seen once. Notes on this clone: Its antigen remains unidentified.

The study drew the donors from its roughly 130-subject validation cohort, separate from the approximately 700-subject first cohort. General study points: In a later analysis, first-cohort TCR clusters were found to tend to co-occur in the 130 or so validation repertoires. Three of the chains that were CMV-associated were confirmed in vitro to be specific for CMV antigens.

Losses at the gene ends were 4 bases for V and 1 base for J; bases not matched to a gene: 6. The CDR3 consists of 16 residues. CDR1 MNHNS and CDR2 SASEGT come from the germline V gene. The clonotype originates from a woman younger than 35 in good health and CMV-seronegative. The chain uses TRBV6-1 and TRBJ2-7; 11 bases match TRBD2. Sequenced sample: PBMCs. CDR3 amino acids: CASSARLAGTSYEQYF. CDR3 sequence (DNA): TGTGCCAGCAGTGCCCGACTAGCGGGAACGTCCTACGAGCAGTACTTC.